This TCR beta chain was documented in a study of Graves' ophthalmopathy and Graves' hyperthyroidism. Whole-study results and caveats: Blood was where most expanded thyroid clonotypes above 0.001 frequency also turned up. Separation of ophthalmopathy from stable hyperthyroidism was achieved by a 13-signature model, at roughly 88% sensitivity and roughly 81% specificity.

Trimming cost V 5 bases and J 4 bases; bases outside gene matches: 6. Germline assignment: CDR1 LNHNV and CDR2 YYDKDF (reference sequence). The CDR3 is made up of 14 amino acids. Beta-chain TCR CDR3 regions were amplified from RNA transcripts. Second-round multiplex PCR came after first-round RT-PCR with HTBI primers. TCRdb independently ran MiXCR on the multiplex PCR reads; one entry per CDR3 protein. Seen here are about 590,000 distinct CDR3 sequences, about 35% observed once, and the top ten hold over 3.5%. This clonotype has only a few counts. Its specificity is not known. The TCR originated in an adult man with Graves' hyperthyroidism. The gene calls are TRBV15 and TRBJ2-7; the match to TRBD1 covers 9 bases. The material sequenced was peripheral blood or thyroid tissue (not recorded which). The CDR3 region is CATSRDRARYEQYF. The CDR3, as DNA: TGTGCCACCAGCCGGGACAGGGCCCGATACGAGCAGTACTTC.